Sequencing of this T cell receptor beta chain was carried out in a study of stem cell transplantation in POMP-related autoinflammatory disease. Study details: The study hypothesized thymoproteasome defects skew the TRB repertoire via impaired CD8+ selection. CD8+ T cells were low and CD4+ cells naive-skewed before transplant.

CDR3 length: 15 amino acids. Germline CDR1 MNHNS, CDR2 SASEGT. The trim removed 4 bases at V and 1 base at J, leaving 3 bases unmatched. The method was immunoSEQ multiplex PCR; TCRdb's version includes in-frame clones alone and lacks a portion of them. Of around 32,000 clones in the sample, 85% to 90% were seen once. With regard to this clone: Its antigen is as yet unknown.

Study-level points and caveats: In patients with PRAID, every analyzed T-cell subset tended to show lower diversity and higher clonality.

Prominent immunodeficiency with autoinflammation defined PRAID. The origin of this receptor is a human donor with POMP-related autoinflammation and immune dysregulation (PRAID). This rearrangement joins TRBV6-1 to TRBJ2-2; 7 bases agree with TRBD1. The sample here was CD4+ T cells from PBMCs, taken before stem cell transplantation. The CDR3 loop reads CASSATGVNTGELFF. CDR3 nucleotides: TGTGCCAGCAGTGCTACAGGGGTGAACACCGGGGAGCTGTTTTTT.